The 11 T cell receptor beta chains presented below share a single source sample, sequenced in a study of CD8 T cells in ankylosing spondylitis. Study findings and constraints: Ankylosing spondylitis blood appeared to be characterized by a TCR beta motif of about 8 highly homologous variants.

One entry per CDR3 protein, called by TCRdb with MiXCR from the 5' RACE reads. The profile shows 390,000 or so distinct CDR3 sequences, about a fifth of them singletons. These receptors' antigens are unknown. Sequencing was carried out using blood, either unsorted or a sorted T cell fraction (not recorded which). The receptors come from a male donor with ankylosing spondylitis.

The rearrangement joins TRBV20-1 to TRBJ1-3; D gene uncertain. This CDR3 has 15 residues. Germline V gives CDR1 DFQATT, CDR2 SNEGSKA (reference sequence). V lost 3 bases to trimming and J lost 0 bases, with 12 bases between them. DNA of the CDR3: TGCAGTGCTAGTATCCGCCGCATCTCTGGAAACACCATATATTTT. It yields the protein CSASIRRISGNTIYF.

This clonotype was counted only a few times. The rearrangement links TRBV6-5 to TRBJ2-6; no firm D call. Per the germline V gene, CDR1 is MNHEY and CDR2 is SVGAGI. The germline V and J ends were trimmed by 10 bases and 0 bases, with 10 bases remaining between them. The CDR3 spans 14 residues. The CDR3 sequence: CATISTSGANVLTF. CDR3 sequence (DNA): TGTGCCACCATTTCCACCTCTGGGGCCAACGTCCTGACTTTC.

The chain combines TRBV28 with TRBJ2-1, with D possibly being TRBD2 (6 bases). This CDR3 contains 17 residues. Between the trimmed V and J ends, which lost 6 bases and 3 bases, there was a span of 21 bases. The germline V gene has CDR1 MDHEN and CDR2 SYDVKM. The CDR3 nucleotides are TGTGCCAGCAGAAAACCACATCGGGGCGGGGACTACAATGAGCAGTTCTTC. The encoded protein is CASRKPHRGGDYNEQFF.

The chain is built from TRBV11-2 and TRBJ1-4; 11 positions match TRBD1. This CDR3 contains 15 residues. Germline V gives CDR1 SGHAT, CDR2 FQNNGV. Trimming cost V 5 bases and J 8 bases; bases outside gene matches: 7. CDR3 sequence reads: CASSPWDRGKEKLFF. Here the CDR3 DNA reads TGTGCCAGCAGCCCATGGGACAGGGGGAAAGAAAAACTGTTTTTT.

V usage is TRBV15 and J usage is TRBJ2-7; TRBD1 aligns across 7 bases. Germline values: CDR1 LNHNV, CDR2 YYDKDF (reference sequence). The CDR3 length is 16 residues. The V gene end was trimmed by 3 bases and the J gene end by 5 bases; junction bases not matched to a gene: 13. The CDR3 DNA follows: TGTGCCACCAGCAGGGAGGCCGGGACAGCAGTTGACGAGCAGTACTTC. Protein sequence: CATSREAGTAVDEQYF.

This clonotype has just a few counts. The CDR3 spells CASKTLATEAFF. The CDR3 nucleotides are TGTGCCAGCAAAACTTTGGCCACTGAAGCTTTCTTT. V and J are TRBV28 and TRBJ1-1; D gene ambiguous. V lost 7 bases, J lost 4 bases, and 10 bases lay in between. Germline CDR1 and CDR2: MDHEN and SYDVKM. This CDR3 has 12 residues.

This sequence joins TRBV20-1 and TRBJ2-1, with 14 bases fitting TRBD2. The CDR3 extends over 13 amino acids. J lost 10 bases, V lost 8 bases, and 7 bases had no gene match. CDR1 is DFQATT and CDR2 is SNEGSKA in the germline V gene (reference sequence). CDR3 DNA sequence: TGCAGTTGGCTGGGACTAGCGGGAGACGAGCAGTTCTTC. As protein: CSWLGLAGDEQFF.

The DNA of the CDR3 is TGCGCCAGCAGCTTGGCGAGGACAGGTGGCTACAATGAGCAGTTCTTC. Protein: CASSLARTGGYNEQFF. This chain links TRBV5-1 with TRBJ2-1, with 7 bases aligning to TRBD1. The V segment lost 0 bases and the J segment 3 bases; nucleotides outside the gene matches: 6. The CDR3 runs to 16 residues. Germline assignment: CDR1 SGHRS and CDR2 YFSETQ.

This clonotype came up a few times. V and J are TRBV5-5 and TRBJ2-3; D remains unclear. V was shortened by 2 bases and J by 3 bases, with 7 bases between the two germline ends. The length of the CDR3 is 13 residues. In germline, CDR1 is SGHKS, CDR2 YYEKEE (reference sequence). DNA of the CDR3: TGTGCCAGCAGCTTCAACCCGACAGATACGCAGTATTTT. Translated: CASSFNPTDTQYF.

This chain joins TRBV5-1 and TRBJ2-7; TRBD1 matches 8 bases. CDR3 length: 14 amino acids. The germline gives CDR1 SGHRS, CDR2 YFSETQ. J lost 5 bases, V lost 5 bases, and 9 bases had no gene match. CDR3 in amino acids: CASRPSGGYNEQYF. Written as DNA, the CDR3 is TGCGCCAGCAGACCCTCAGGGGGCTACAACGAGCAGTACTTC.

This clonotype was observed a handful of times. CDR3 loop: CSAHWNTEAFF. Written as DNA, the CDR3 is TGCAGTGCACATTGGAACACTGAAGCTTTCTTT. J is TRBJ1-1 and V is TRBV20-1; no firm D call. The ends were cut back, 6 bases at V and 1 base at J, with 6 bases in the middle. CDR3 length equals 11 residues. Per the germline V gene, CDR1 is DFQATT and CDR2 is SNEGSKA (reference sequence).